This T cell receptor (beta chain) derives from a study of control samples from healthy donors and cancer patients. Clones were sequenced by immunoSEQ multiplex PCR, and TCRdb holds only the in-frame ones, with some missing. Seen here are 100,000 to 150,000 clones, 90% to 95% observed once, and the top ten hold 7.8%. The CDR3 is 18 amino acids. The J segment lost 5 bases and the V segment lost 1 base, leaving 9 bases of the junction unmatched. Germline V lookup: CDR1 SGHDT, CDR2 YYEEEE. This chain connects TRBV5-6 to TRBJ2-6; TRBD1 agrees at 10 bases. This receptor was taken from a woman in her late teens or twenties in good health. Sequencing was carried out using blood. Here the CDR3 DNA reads TGTGCCAGCAGCTTGTGGGGGACAGGGGACCTGCGGGCCAACGTCCTGACTTTC. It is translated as CASSLWGTGDLRANVLTF.